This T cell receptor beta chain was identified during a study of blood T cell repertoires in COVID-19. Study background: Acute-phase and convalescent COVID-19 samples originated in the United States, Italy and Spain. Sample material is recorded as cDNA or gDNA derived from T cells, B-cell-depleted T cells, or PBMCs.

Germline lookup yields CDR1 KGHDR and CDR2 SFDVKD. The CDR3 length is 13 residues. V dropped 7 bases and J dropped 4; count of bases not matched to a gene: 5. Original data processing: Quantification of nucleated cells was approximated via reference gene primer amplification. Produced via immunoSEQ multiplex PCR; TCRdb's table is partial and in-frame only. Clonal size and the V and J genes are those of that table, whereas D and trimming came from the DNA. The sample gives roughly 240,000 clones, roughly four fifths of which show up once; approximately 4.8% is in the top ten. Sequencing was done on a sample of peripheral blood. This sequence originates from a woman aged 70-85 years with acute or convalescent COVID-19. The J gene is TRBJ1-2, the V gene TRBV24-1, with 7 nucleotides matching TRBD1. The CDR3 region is CATRDRDTYGYTF. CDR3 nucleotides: TGTGCCACCAGAGACAGGGACACCTATGGCTACACCTTC.